This TCR beta chain came from a study of blood T cell repertoires in COVID-19. Per the study methods: Reference gene primer amplification in the assay estimated nucleated cell counts. The table came from immunoSEQ multiplex PCR; TCRdb's copy has only in-frame clones and leaves some out. That table is the source of V, J and clone size, and D and trimming were worked out from the DNA. The sample holds a few hundred thousand clones, 80% to 95% seen once. The V gene's germline CDR1 is LNHNV and CDR2 YYDKDF (reference sequence). The CDR3 extends over 14 amino acids. J gave up 4 bases and V 3 bases, and 1 base lay outside the gene matches.

This chain links TRBV15 with TRBJ2-1; 9 bases are shared with TRBD2. The specimen sequenced was PBMCs or T cells enriched from blood (not recorded which). The origin of this receptor is a man aged 18-30 years who had recovered from COVID-19. CDR3 in amino acids: CATSSTSGYNEQFF. The CDR3 DNA sequence: TGTGCCACCAGCAGTACTAGCGGGTACAATGAGCAGTTCTTC. Drawing the rest from reference TRBV15 and TRBJ2-1, the complete variable domain is DAMVIQNPRYQVTQFGKPVTLSCSQTLNHNVMYWYQQKSSQAPKLLFHYYDKDFNNEADTPDNFQSRRPNTSFCFLDIRSPGLGDTAMYLCATSSTSGYNEQFFGPGTRLTVL.